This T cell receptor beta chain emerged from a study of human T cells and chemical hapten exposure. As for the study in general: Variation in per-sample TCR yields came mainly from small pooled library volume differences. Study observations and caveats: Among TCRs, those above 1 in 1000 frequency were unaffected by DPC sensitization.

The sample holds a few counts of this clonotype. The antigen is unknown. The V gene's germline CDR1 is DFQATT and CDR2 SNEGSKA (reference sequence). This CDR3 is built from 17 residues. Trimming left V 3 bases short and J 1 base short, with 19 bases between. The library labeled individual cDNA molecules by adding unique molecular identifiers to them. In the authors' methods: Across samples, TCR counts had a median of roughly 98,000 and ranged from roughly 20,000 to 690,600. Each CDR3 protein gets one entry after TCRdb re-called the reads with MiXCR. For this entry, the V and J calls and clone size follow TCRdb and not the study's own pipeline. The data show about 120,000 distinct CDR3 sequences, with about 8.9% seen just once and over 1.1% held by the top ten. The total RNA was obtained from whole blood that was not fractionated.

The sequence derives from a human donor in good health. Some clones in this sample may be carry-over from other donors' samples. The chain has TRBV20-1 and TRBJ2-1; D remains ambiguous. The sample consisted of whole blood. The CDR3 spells CSASGSLLRVSYNEQFF. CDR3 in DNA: TGCAGTGCTAGTGGTTCCCTGCTGCGAGTATCCTACAATGAGCAGTTCTTC.